This TCR beta chain was recorded in a study of blood T cells in healthy people across ages. About the research overall: About one barcoded TCR beta cDNA was captured per two T cells.

General study points: Considered underestimates were the diversity estimates obtained from one million T cells.

Alongside a J-beta primer mix, a sample-barcoded 5' primer served in a second PCR lasting about 7 to 11 cycles. TCRdb re-derived calls from the 5' RACE reads in MiXCR, one entry per CDR3 protein. The sample consists of about 1.1 million distinct CDR3 sequences, 35% to 45% of them appearing once. Comments on this clonotype: Its matching antigen is unknown.

Source material: blood. This TCR derives from a young man in good health.

The chain's CDR3 is CSVGKPDSYGYTF. In DNA, the CDR3 is TGCAGCGTTGGAAAGCCGGACTCGTATGGCTACACCTTC. This chain connects TRBV29-1 to TRBJ1-2; D is uncertain. Germline values: CDR1 SQVTM, CDR2 ANQGSEA. The CDR3 spans 13 residues. The V gene lost 4 bases and the J gene lost 5 bases, with 14 bases spanning the gap. Based on the CDR3 plus reference TRBV29-1 and TRBJ1-2, the full variable domain is SAVISQKPSRDICQRGTSLTIQCQVDSQVTMMFWYRQQPGQSLTLIATANQGSEATYESGFVIDKFPISRPNLTFSTLTVSNMSPEDSSIYLCSVGKPDSYGYTFGSGTRLTVV.